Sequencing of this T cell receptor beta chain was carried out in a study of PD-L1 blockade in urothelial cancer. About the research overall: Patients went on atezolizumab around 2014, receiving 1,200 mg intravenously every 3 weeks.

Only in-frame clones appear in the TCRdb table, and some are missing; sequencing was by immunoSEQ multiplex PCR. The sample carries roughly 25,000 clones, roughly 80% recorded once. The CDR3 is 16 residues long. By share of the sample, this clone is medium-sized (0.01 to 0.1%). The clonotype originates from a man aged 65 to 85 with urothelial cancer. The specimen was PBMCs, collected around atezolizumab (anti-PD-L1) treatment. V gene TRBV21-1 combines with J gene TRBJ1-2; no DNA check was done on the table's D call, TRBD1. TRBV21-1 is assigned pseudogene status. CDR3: CASSKVRRGRDYGYTF. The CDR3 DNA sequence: TGTGCCAGCAGCAAAGTAAGAAGGGGGCGAGACTATGGCTACACCTTC.